The 21 T cell receptor beta chains reported below all come from one sample, sequenced in a study of CXCR3-negative and CXCR3-positive naive CD8 T cells. With UMI labels, 5' RACE was used to prepare the TRB cDNA libraries. TCRdb reworked the 5' RACE reads into one entry per CDR3 protein, no DNA. The record lists around 84,000 distinct CDR3 sequences, of which the ten most abundant hold 0.75% to 0.95%. The antigens these receptors bind are not known. Study outcomes and limitations: CXCR3-positive naive cells carried more hydrophobic TRB CDR3s than CXCR3-negative naive cells did.

Input material: naive CXCR3+ CD8+ T cells from blood. Subset in this sample: CD45RO-CCR7+CD27+CD95- naive CD8+ T cells expressing CXCR3 (TNR3+). The receptors were gathered from a human donor in good health. Some clones in this sample may be carry-over from other donors' samples.

The chain combines TRBV28 with TRBJ2-7. Looked up from germline, CDR1 is MDHEN and CDR2 is SYDVKM. This CDR3 spans 13 amino acids. This chain's CDR3 is CASRSSSAYEQYF. The whole variable domain, filled in from reference TRBV28 and TRBJ2-7, reads DVKVTQSSRYLVKRTGEKVFLECVQDMDHENMFWYRQDPGLGLRLIYFSYDVKMKEKGDIPEGYSVSREKKERFSLILESASTNQTSMYLCASRSSSAYEQYFGPGTRLTVT.

V is TRBV19 and J is TRBJ2-3; TCRdb calls TRBD2, which cannot be checked without DNA. The CDR3 runs to 13 residues. The germline V gene has CDR1 LNHDA and CDR2 SQIVND (reference sequence). The CDR3 loop reads CASSAGGRDTQYF.

This sequence joins TRBV30 and TRBJ2-6; TCRdb names TRBD2, which stays unverified in the absence of DNA. The CDR3 extends over 17 amino acids. Germline assignment: CDR1 GTSNPN and CDR2 SVGIG (reference sequence). The CDR3 is CAWNWARTMSGANVLTF.

The chain combines TRBV20-1 with TRBJ1-1; the D call of TRBD1 rests on TCRdb alone, since no DNA is present to check it. The germline V gene has CDR1 DFQATT and CDR2 SNEGSKA (reference sequence). The CDR3 covers 15 residues. The CDR3 protein is CSAGWDRGRLTEAFF.

The chain recombines TRBV27 with TRBJ1-2. CDR1 and CDR2 (germline): MNHEY, SMNVEV (reference sequence). The CDR3 is 15 amino acids. CDR3 in amino acids: CASSLSPYTNYGYTF.

The chain is built from TRBV28 and TRBJ2-1; as DNA is missing, the TRBD2 call by TCRdb cannot be tested. The CDR3 has 14 residues. Germline CDR1 and CDR2: MDHEN and SYDVKM. The CDR3 protein is CASSLGGILGEQFF.

This sequence joins TRBV20-1 and TRBJ2-1; the D gene TCRdb calls, TRBD2, cannot be checked with no DNA. Germline values: CDR1 DFQATT, CDR2 SNEGSKA (reference sequence). The CDR3 runs 16 residues. The CDR3: CSAGHFEAGDWNEQFF.

The chain carries TRBV20-1 and TRBJ2-2. The CDR3 is 12 residues long. Germline assignment: CDR1 DFQATT and CDR2 SNEGSKA (reference sequence). The CDR3 sequence: CSASASTGELFF.

The CDR3 here is CASDRRMADTQYF. The V gene is TRBV2, the J gene TRBJ2-3; without DNA, the TCRdb call of TRBD1 cannot be checked. Germline-derived CDR1 and CDR2 are SNHLY and FYNNEI. The length of the CDR3 is 13 residues.

V and J are TRBV27 and TRBJ1-2. The CDR3 covers 15 residues. Germline CDR1 is MNHEY and CDR2 is SMNVEV (reference sequence). The CDR3 here is CASSFHGSDNYGYTF.

The rearrangement links TRBV28 to TRBJ2-5; the TCRdb call, TRBD1, lacks DNA for checking. The CDR3 extends over 16 amino acids. Germline V gene lookup returns CDR1 MDHEN and CDR2 SYDVKM. CDR3 sequence reads: CASSPGQGFWGETQYF.

The rearrangement joins TRBV4-1 to TRBJ2-7; TCRdb picks TRBD1, but there is no DNA to check that call. CDR3 length: 14 residues. Per the germline V gene, CDR1 is MGHRA and CDR2 is YSYEKL. The CDR3 reads CASSQEGKGYEQYF.

This CDR3 is CATRETNTGELFF. The chain combines TRBV19 with TRBJ2-2. The germline gives CDR1 LNHDA, CDR2 SQIVND (reference sequence). The CDR3 covers 13 residues.

The rearrangement joins TRBV19 to TRBJ1-1. The CDR3 is 14 amino acids. Germline loops: CDR1 LNHDA, CDR2 SQIVND (reference sequence). The CDR3 spells CASSRTNWDTEAFF.

The gene calls are TRBV7-9 and TRBJ2-1; absent DNA, TCRdb's TRBD2 call cannot be checked. CDR1 SEHNR and CDR2 FQNEAQ come from the germline V gene (reference sequence). This CDR3 has 17 amino acids. The CDR3 spells CASSLGSGGGLYNEQFF.

The rearrangement joins TRBV7-3 to TRBJ2-1; TCRdb's D call of TRBD2 is untestable without DNA. The CDR3 consists of 17 residues. Per germline, CDR1 SGHTA and CDR2 FQGTGA. CDR3 amino acids: CASRLRGEGLAGDEQFF.

This chain uses TRBV6-5 with TRBJ2-5; TCRdb selects TRBD1, and the lack of DNA leaves this call unchecked. CDR1 and CDR2 (germline): MNHEY, SVGAGI. The CDR3 runs 17 residues. Here the CDR3 reads CASTPATGTGSGETQYF.

This chain's CDR3 is CASSPGTSGGIGETQYF. V and J are TRBV10-2 and TRBJ2-5; TCRdb returns TRBD2, unconfirmable since there is no DNA. The CDR3 contains 17 residues. Germline V gene data show CDR1 as WSHSY and CDR2 as SAAADI.

The V gene is TRBV28, the J gene TRBJ1-1; TCRdb names TRBD1, which stays unverified in the absence of DNA. This CDR3 contains 14 residues. The germline gives CDR1 MDHEN, CDR2 SYDVKM. CDR3: CASSLGPGNTEAFF.

This rearrangement joins TRBV4-1 to TRBJ2-3. CDR1 is MGHRA and CDR2 is YSYEKL in the germline V gene. CDR3 length equals 15 residues. CDR3 protein: CASSQVDEGTDTQYF.

The CDR3 here is CATSRLGGYTF. The rearrangement uses TRBV15 and TRBJ1-2. This CDR3 contains 11 residues. The germline V gene encodes CDR1 LNHNV and CDR2 YYDKDF (reference sequence).